This is a list of T cell receptor beta chains from one sample in a study of T-cell reconstitution after alpha-beta-depleted transplantation in children. In TCRdb, the PCR reads were re-called with MiXCR into one record per CDR3 protein. Of 500,000 to 650,000 distinct CDR3 sequences in the sample, about an eighth were seen once. The sample was PBMCs, mostly from graft donor cells, taken 180 days after TCRalphabeta/CD19-depleted stem cell transplant. These receptors originate from a female patient aged 2-10 years who had a stem cell transplant for aplastic anemia, so the T cells may come from the graft donor. Each CDR3 is given with its conserved first and last residue. Fields, in order: J gene, V gene, D gene, clone size, CDR3 DNA, CDR3 protein. A D gene is named only where the DNA matches it firmly. Clone size appears in some rows only: once, few, many, or a class for an expanded clone.

j_call: TRBJ2-7
v_call: TRBV28
d_call: TRBD2
clone_size: few
cdr3_nt: TGTGCCAGCAGTTTTCGCACTAGCGGGAGCTCCTACGAGCAGTACTTC
cdr3_aa: CASSFRTSGSSYEQYF

j_call: TRBJ2-3
v_call: TRBV4-3
d_call: TRBD2
clone_size: few
cdr3_nt: TGTGCCAGCAGCCAAGACGCTAGCGGGAGGGGCACAGATACGCAGTATTTT
cdr3_aa: CASSQDASGRGTDTQYF

j_call: TRBJ2-7
v_call: TRBV12-3/TRBV12-4
d_call: NA
clone_size: NA
cdr3_nt: TGTGCCAGCAGCTATCGGGGGAACTACGAGCAGTACTTC
cdr3_aa: CASSYRGNYEQYF

j_call: TRBJ2-1
v_call: TRBV10-3
d_call: TRBD2
clone_size: few
cdr3_nt: TGTGCCATCAGTCCCACTAGCGGGAGGACCTACAATGAGCAGTTCTTC
cdr3_aa: CAISPTSGRTYNEQFF

j_call: TRBJ2-1
v_call: TRBV4-3
d_call: TRBD2
clone_size: few
cdr3_nt: TGCGCCAGCAGCCAGACTAGCGGGGATTACAATGAGCAGTTCTTC
cdr3_aa: CASSQTSGDYNEQFF

j_call: TRBJ2-2
v_call: TRBV7-2
d_call: NA
clone_size: few
cdr3_nt: TGTGCCAGCTGGGTCGGAAGAAACACCGGGGAGCTGTTTTTT
cdr3_aa: CASWVGRNTGELFF

j_call: TRBJ2-1
v_call: TRBV6-2/TRBV6-3
d_call: TRBD2
clone_size: few
cdr3_nt: TGTGCCAGCACCCCACGGGGTCTAGCGGGAGGGCCCGGCAATGAGCAGTTCTTC
cdr3_aa: CASTPRGLAGGPGNEQFF

j_call: TRBJ1-5
v_call: TRBV4-3
d_call: NA
clone_size: NA
cdr3_nt: TGCGCCAGCAGCCAAGATTCACAGGGCCCCAGCAATCAGCCCCAGCATTTT
cdr3_aa: CASSQDSQGPSNQPQHF

j_call: TRBJ2-7
v_call: TRBV20-1
d_call: TRBD2
clone_size: NA
cdr3_nt: TGCAGTGCTAGGTCTAGCGGGAGTGCCTACGAGCAGTACTTC
cdr3_aa: CSARSSGSAYEQYF

j_call: TRBJ1-2
v_call: TRBV25-1
d_call: NA
clone_size: NA
cdr3_nt: TGTGCCAGCAGTGAATGGGGCAGGGAGAACCTATTTGGCTACACCTTC
cdr3_aa: CASSEWGRENLFGYTF

j_call: TRBJ1-4
v_call: TRBV18
d_call: NA
clone_size: few
cdr3_nt: TGTGCCAGCTCACCACCGGATTCTAATGAAAAACTGTTTTTT
cdr3_aa: CASSPPDSNEKLFF

j_call: TRBJ2-7
v_call: TRBV7-9
d_call: TRBD1
clone_size: NA
cdr3_nt: TGTGCCACAAACCGGGACAGCACCTACGAGCAGTACTTC
cdr3_aa: CATNRDSTYEQYF

j_call: TRBJ2-2
v_call: TRBV28
d_call: NA
clone_size: NA
cdr3_nt: TGTGCCACTACCGTAGGGATGAACACCGGGGAGCTGTTTTTT
cdr3_aa: CATTVGMNTGELFF

j_call: TRBJ2-5
v_call: TRBV15
d_call: NA
clone_size: few
cdr3_nt: TGTGCCACCAGCAGAAGCCCCGTGGGATTCGAGACCCAGTACTTC
cdr3_aa: CATSRSPVGFETQYF

j_call: TRBJ1-5
v_call: TRBV9
d_call: NA
clone_size: NA
cdr3_nt: TGTGCCAGCAGCGCCGCCCCAGGGCCCAATCAGCCCCAGCATTTT
cdr3_aa: CASSAAPGPNQPQHF

j_call: TRBJ2-3
v_call: TRBV19
d_call: TRBD1
clone_size: NA
cdr3_nt: TGTGCCAGTAGTATCCCGGGACAGGGTGGGAATACGCAGTATTTT
cdr3_aa: CASSIPGQGGNTQYF

j_call: TRBJ1-2
v_call: TRBV6-5
d_call: TRBD1
clone_size: few
cdr3_nt: TGTGCCAGCAGTTACCGAGGGACAGAACACCCACTGGTTGGCTACACCTTC
cdr3_aa: CASSYRGTEHPLVGYTF

j_call: TRBJ2-7
v_call: TRBV6-2/TRBV6-3
d_call: TRBD2
clone_size: NA
cdr3_nt: TGTGCCAGCATCGTAGCAGAAGCGGGGACCTACGAGCAGTACTTC
cdr3_aa: CASIVAEAGTYEQYF

j_call: TRBJ2-5
v_call: TRBV20-1
d_call: TRBD1
clone_size: few
cdr3_nt: TGCAGTGCTGCACAGGGGGCGAAGACCCAGTACTTC
cdr3_aa: CSAAQGAKTQYF

j_call: TRBJ2-1
v_call: TRBV4-3
d_call: TRBD2
clone_size: few
cdr3_nt: TGCGCCAGCAGCTTAACCTTAGCGGGAGAGAGCTCCTACAATGAGCAGTTCTTC
cdr3_aa: CASSLTLAGESSYNEQFF

j_call: TRBJ1-1
v_call: TRBV27
d_call: TRBD1
clone_size: few
cdr3_nt: TGTGCCAGCAGTTTATCGATTACGGGACAGGGGGGGGCCACTGAAGCTTTCTTT
cdr3_aa: CASSLSITGQGGATEAFF

j_call: TRBJ2-1
v_call: TRBV24-1
d_call: NA
clone_size: few
cdr3_nt: TGTGCCACCAGTGATTTTTCCCTTAGCTCCTACAATGAGCAGTTCTTC
cdr3_aa: CATSDFSLSSYNEQFF

j_call: TRBJ2-3
v_call: TRBV20-1
d_call: TRBD2
clone_size: few
cdr3_nt: TGCAGTGCTAGAGATCCTAGCGGGGGGGCCACAGATACGCAGTATTTT
cdr3_aa: CSARDPSGGATDTQYF

j_call: TRBJ1-1
v_call: TRBV7-2
d_call: NA
clone_size: NA
cdr3_nt: TGTGCCAGCAGCTTATCAGGCCTAGCGGGCACTGAAGCTTTCTTT
cdr3_aa: CASSLSGLAGTEAFF

j_call: TRBJ1-2
v_call: TRBV20-1
d_call: NA
clone_size: few
cdr3_nt: TGCAGTGCTAGGATTCCCGCTACAGGGAGGAGAGGCTACACCTTC
cdr3_aa: CSARIPATGRRGYTF

j_call: TRBJ2-1
v_call: TRBV29-1
d_call: TRBD2
clone_size: NA
cdr3_nt: TGCAGCGTGGCCGGGACTAGCGGGGCCAATGAGCAGTTCTTC
cdr3_aa: CSVAGTSGANEQFF

j_call: TRBJ2-5
v_call: TRBV6-1
d_call: TRBD1
clone_size: NA
cdr3_nt: TGTGCCAGCAGCGGGACAGGGGGAGAGACCCAGTACTTC
cdr3_aa: CASSGTGGETQYF

j_call: TRBJ2-3
v_call: TRBV4-3
d_call: TRBD1
clone_size: NA
cdr3_nt: TGCGCCAGCAGCCTATCCCAGGGGGCGAGCACAGATACGCAGTATTTT
cdr3_aa: CASSLSQGASTDTQYF

j_call: TRBJ1-4
v_call: TRBV15
d_call: NA
clone_size: NA
cdr3_nt: TGTGCCACCAGCGGTGAGGGGGAAAAACTGTTTTTT
cdr3_aa: CATSGEGEKLFF

j_call: TRBJ1-5
v_call: TRBV7-8
d_call: NA
clone_size: few
cdr3_nt: TGTGCCAGCAGCGGATACAGGGAGGTGTATCAGCCCCAGCATTTT
cdr3_aa: CASSGYREVYQPQHF

j_call: TRBJ2-3
v_call: TRBV7-9
d_call: TRBD2
clone_size: few
cdr3_nt: TGTGCCAGCAGCTTGCTAAAGAGCGGGAGGGCCACAGATACGCAGTATTTT
cdr3_aa: CASSLLKSGRATDTQYF

j_call: TRBJ1-1
v_call: TRBV5-5
d_call: NA
clone_size: many
cdr3_nt: TGTGCCAGCAGCTTGGTGAGGGGGACTGAAGCTTTCTTT
cdr3_aa: CASSLVRGTEAFF

j_call: TRBJ1-2
v_call: TRBV28
d_call: NA
clone_size: NA
cdr3_nt: TGTGCCAGCAGTTTAAATGGGCTTACGGGCTACACCTTC
cdr3_aa: CASSLNGLTGYTF

j_call: TRBJ2-1
v_call: TRBV5-1
d_call: TRBD2
clone_size: NA
cdr3_nt: TGCGCCAGCAGGCCTCCGACTAGCGGGTCCTACAATGAGCAGTTCTTC
cdr3_aa: CASRPPTSGSYNEQFF

j_call: TRBJ1-1
v_call: TRBV28
d_call: TRBD1
clone_size: many
cdr3_nt: TGTGCCAGTCTCACAGGGGATGAGGTGTTGAACACTGAAGCTTTCTTT
cdr3_aa: CASLTGDEVLNTEAFF

j_call: TRBJ1-1
v_call: TRBV20-1
d_call: NA
clone_size: many
cdr3_nt: TGCAGTGCTAGAGATGGAGCCAGGGGAGTAACTGAAGCTTTCTTT
cdr3_aa: CSARDGARGVTEAFF

j_call: TRBJ2-4
v_call: TRBV13
d_call: NA
clone_size: NA
cdr3_nt: TGTGCCAGCAGCTCCCCACAGGGCGGGCCGTTCTTC
cdr3_aa: CASSSPQGGPFF

j_call: TRBJ1-2
v_call: TRBV20-1
d_call: TRBD1
clone_size: NA
cdr3_nt: TGCAGTGCTAGTGCCAGGGGGCAGGGCTACACCTTC
cdr3_aa: CSASARGQGYTF

j_call: TRBJ2-1
v_call: TRBV5-5
d_call: NA
clone_size: NA
cdr3_nt: TGTGCCGGCAGCGCCGGAGATGAGCAGTTCTTC
cdr3_aa: CAGSAGDEQFF

j_call: TRBJ2-5
v_call: TRBV15
d_call: NA
clone_size: few
cdr3_nt: TGTGCCACCACTAGCGTCCAAGAGACCCAGTACTTC
cdr3_aa: CATTSVQETQYF

j_call: TRBJ1-1
v_call: TRBV29-1
d_call: TRBD1
clone_size: NA
cdr3_nt: TGCAGCGTAAGGGACAGGGGGTATACTGAAGCTTTCTTT
cdr3_aa: CSVRDRGYTEAFF

j_call: TRBJ2-7
v_call: TRBV28
d_call: TRBD1
clone_size: few
cdr3_nt: TGTGTCATCGCGGGGGACAGGGGGGGTGAGCAGTACTTC
cdr3_aa: CVIAGDRGGEQYF

j_call: TRBJ2-3
v_call: TRBV9
d_call: TRBD2
clone_size: NA
cdr3_nt: TGTGCCAGCAGCGGGGGGACTAGCGGCGTAGATACGCAGTATTTT
cdr3_aa: CASSGGTSGVDTQYF

j_call: TRBJ2-3
v_call: TRBV7-2
d_call: NA
clone_size: few
cdr3_nt: TGTGCCAGCAGCTTAGGTCGGGGTGTGGATACGCAGTATTTT
cdr3_aa: CASSLGRGVDTQYF